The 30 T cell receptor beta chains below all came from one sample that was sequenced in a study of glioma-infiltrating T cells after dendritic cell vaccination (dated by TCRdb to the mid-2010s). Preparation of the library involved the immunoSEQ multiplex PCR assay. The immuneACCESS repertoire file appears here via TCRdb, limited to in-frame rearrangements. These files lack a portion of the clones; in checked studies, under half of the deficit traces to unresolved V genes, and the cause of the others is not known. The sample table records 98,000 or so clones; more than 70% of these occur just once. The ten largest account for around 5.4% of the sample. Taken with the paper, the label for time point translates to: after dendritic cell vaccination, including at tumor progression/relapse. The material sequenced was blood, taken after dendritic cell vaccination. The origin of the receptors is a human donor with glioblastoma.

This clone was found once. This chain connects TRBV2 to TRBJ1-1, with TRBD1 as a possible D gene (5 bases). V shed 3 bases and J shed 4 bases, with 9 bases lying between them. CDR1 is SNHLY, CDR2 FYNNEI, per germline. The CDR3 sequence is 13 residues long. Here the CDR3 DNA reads TGTGCCAGCAGTGACAGGGCCGCCACTGAAGCTTTCTTT. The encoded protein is CASSDRAATEAFF. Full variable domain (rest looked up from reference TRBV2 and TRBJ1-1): EPEVTQTPSHQVTQMGQEVILRCVPISNHLYFYWYRQILGQKVEFLVSFYNNEISEKSEIFDDQFSVERPDGSNFTLKIRSTKLEDSAMYFCASSDRAATEAFFGQGTRLTVV.

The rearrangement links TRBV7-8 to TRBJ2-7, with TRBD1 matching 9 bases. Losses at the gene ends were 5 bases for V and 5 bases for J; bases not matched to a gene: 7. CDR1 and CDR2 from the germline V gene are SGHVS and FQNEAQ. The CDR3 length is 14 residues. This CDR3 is CASSRKTGGDEQYF. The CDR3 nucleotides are TGTGCCAGCAGCCGTAAGACAGGGGGAGACGAGCAGTACTTC.

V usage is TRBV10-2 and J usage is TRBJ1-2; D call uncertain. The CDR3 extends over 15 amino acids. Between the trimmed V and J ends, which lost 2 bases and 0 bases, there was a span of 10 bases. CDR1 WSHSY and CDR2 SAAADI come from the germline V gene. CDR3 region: CASSELGLANYGYTF. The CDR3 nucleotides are TGCGCCAGCAGTGAGCTTGGACTAGCTAACTATGGCTACACCTTC.

This CDR3 is CASRARGIGNTEAFF. The CDR3 DNA reads as TGTGCCAGTAGAGCGCGGGGGATAGGGAACACTGAAGCTTTCTTT. J is TRBJ1-1 and V is TRBV19; D perhaps matches TRBD1 (5 bases). Germline V lookup: CDR1 LNHDA, CDR2 SQIVND (reference sequence). The CDR3 runs 15 residues. With 6 bases removed from V and 1 base from J, the gap between germline ends came to 15 bases.

CDR3 residues: CASRSGTGGSLGTDTQYF. As DNA, the CDR3 is TGCGCCAGCAGATCTGGGACAGGGGGCAGTTTGGGCACAGATACGCAGTATTTT. The chain is built from TRBV5-1 and TRBJ2-3; 12 bases fit TRBD1. Unmatched junction bases numbered 11, after V lost 5 bases and J lost 1 base. CDR1 is SGHRS, CDR2 YFSETQ, per germline. This CDR3 has 18 amino acids.

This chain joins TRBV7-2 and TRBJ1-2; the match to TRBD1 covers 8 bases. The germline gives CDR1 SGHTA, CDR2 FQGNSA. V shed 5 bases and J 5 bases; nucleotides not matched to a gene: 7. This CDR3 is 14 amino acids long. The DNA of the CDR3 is TGTGCCAGCAGCCCTCAGGGGGCCTGGTATGGCTACACCTTC. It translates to CASSPQGAWYGYTF.

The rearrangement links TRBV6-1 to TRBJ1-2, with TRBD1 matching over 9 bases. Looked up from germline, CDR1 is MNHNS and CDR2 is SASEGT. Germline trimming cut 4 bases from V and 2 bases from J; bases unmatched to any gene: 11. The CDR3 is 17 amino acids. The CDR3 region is CASSGRTGEARNYGYTF. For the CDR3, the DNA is TGTGCCAGCAGTGGAAGGACAGGGGAGGCCCGGAACTATGGCTACACCTTC.

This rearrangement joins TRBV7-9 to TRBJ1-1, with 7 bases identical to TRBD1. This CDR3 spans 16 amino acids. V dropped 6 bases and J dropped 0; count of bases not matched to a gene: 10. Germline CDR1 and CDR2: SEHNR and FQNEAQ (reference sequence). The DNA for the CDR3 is TGTGCCAGCAGTCCTAACACAGGGGTCATGAACACTGAAGCTTTCTTT. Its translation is CASSPNTGVMNTEAFF.

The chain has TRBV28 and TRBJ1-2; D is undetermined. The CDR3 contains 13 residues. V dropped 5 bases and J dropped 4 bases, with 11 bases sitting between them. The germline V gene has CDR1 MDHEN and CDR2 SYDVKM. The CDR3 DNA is TGTGCCAGCAGTGTGACAAAACTCTATGGCTACACCTTC. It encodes CASSVTKLYGYTF.

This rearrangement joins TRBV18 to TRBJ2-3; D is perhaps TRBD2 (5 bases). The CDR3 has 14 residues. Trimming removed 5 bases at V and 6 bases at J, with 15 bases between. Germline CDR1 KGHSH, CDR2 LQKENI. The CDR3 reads CASSSLGGGDTQYF. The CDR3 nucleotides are TGTGCCAGCTCATCGCTGGGTGGCGGGGATACGCAGTATTTT.

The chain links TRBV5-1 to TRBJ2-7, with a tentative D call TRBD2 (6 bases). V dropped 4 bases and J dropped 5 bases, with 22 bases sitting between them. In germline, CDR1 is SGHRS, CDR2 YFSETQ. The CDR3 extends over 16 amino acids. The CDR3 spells CASSLLGEAGIDEQYF. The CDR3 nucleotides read TGCGCCAGCAGCCTCCTGGGGGAGGCGGGTATAGACGAGCAGTACTTC.

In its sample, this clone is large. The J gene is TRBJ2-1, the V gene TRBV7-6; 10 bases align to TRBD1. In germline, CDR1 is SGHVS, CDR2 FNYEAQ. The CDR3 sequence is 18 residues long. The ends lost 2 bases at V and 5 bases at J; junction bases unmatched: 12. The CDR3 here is CASSLYRPGTGAHNEQFF. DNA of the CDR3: TGTGCCAGCAGCTTATACAGGCCCGGGACAGGGGCACACAATGAGCAGTTCTTC.

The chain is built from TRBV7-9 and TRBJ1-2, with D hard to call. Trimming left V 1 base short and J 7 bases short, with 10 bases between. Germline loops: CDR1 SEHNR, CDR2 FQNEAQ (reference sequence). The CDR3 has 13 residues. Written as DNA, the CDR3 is TGTGCCAGCAGCTTAGGCGGGAAAAGTGGCTACACCTTC. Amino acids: CASSLGGKSGYTF.

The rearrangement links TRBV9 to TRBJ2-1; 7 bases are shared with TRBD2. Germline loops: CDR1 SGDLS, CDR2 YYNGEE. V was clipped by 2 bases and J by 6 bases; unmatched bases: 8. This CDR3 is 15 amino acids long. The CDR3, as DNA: TGTGCCAGCAGCGTCTGGGGGAGGGCCTCCAATGAGCAGTTCTTC. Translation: CASSVWGRASNEQFF.

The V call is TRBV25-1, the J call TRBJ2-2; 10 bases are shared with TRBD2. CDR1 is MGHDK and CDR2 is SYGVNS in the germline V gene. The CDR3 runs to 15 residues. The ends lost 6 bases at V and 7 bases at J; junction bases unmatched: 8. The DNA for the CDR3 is TGTGCCAGCAGAGCTAGCGGGAGTGTATTCGGGGAGCTGTTTTTT. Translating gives CASRASGSVFGELFF.

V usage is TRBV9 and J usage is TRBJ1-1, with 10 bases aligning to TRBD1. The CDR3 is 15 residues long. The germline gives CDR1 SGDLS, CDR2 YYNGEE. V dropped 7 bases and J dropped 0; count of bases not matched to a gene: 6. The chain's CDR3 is CASDRGPTMNTEAFF. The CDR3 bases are TGTGCCAGCGACAGGGGGCCCACCATGAACACTGAAGCTTTCTTT.

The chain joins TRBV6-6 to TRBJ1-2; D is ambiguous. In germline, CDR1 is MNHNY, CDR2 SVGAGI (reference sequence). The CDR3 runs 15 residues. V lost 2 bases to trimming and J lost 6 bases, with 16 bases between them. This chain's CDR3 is CASSYEAGVGNGYTF. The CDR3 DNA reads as TGTGCCAGCAGTTACGAGGCGGGTGTTGGCAATGGCTACACCTTC.

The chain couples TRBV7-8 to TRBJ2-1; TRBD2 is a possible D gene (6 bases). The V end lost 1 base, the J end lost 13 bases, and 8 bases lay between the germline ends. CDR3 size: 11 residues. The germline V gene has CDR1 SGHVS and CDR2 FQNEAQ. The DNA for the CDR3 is TGTGCCAGCAGCTTAGGCGGGACTCAGTTCTTC. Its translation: CASSLGGTQFF.

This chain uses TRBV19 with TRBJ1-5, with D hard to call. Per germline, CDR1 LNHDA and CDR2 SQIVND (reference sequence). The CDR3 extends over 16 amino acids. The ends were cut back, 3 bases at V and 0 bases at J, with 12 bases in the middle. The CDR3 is CASSITGVGSNQPQHF. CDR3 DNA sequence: TGTGCCAGTAGTATCACCGGGGTAGGTAGCAATCAGCCCCAGCATTTT.

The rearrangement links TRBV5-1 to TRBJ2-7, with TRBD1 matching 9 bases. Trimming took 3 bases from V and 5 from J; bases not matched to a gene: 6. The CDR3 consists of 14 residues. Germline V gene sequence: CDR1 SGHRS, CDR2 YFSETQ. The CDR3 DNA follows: TGCGCCAGCAGCTCTCGGGACAGGGTCCACGAGCAGTACTTC. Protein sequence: CASSSRDRVHEQYF.

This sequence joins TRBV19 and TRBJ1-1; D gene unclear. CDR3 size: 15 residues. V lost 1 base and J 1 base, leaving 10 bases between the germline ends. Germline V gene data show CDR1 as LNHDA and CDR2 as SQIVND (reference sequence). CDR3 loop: CASSIARAGNTEAFF. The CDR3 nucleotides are TGTGCCAGTAGTATAGCGCGAGCAGGGAACACTGAAGCTTTCTTT. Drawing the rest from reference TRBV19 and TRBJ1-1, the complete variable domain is DGGITQSPKYLFRKEGQNVTLSCEQNLNHDAMYWYRQDPGQGLRLIYYSQIVNDFQKGDIAEGYSVSREKKESFPLTVTSAQKNPTAFYLCASSIARAGNTEAFFGQGTRLTVV.

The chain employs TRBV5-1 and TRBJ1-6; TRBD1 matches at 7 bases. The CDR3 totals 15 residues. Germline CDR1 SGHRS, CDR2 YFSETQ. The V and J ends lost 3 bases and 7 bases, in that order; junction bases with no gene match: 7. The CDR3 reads CASSSGTATNSPLHF. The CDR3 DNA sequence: TGCGCCAGCAGCTCAGGGACAGCCACAAATTCACCCCTCCACTTT.

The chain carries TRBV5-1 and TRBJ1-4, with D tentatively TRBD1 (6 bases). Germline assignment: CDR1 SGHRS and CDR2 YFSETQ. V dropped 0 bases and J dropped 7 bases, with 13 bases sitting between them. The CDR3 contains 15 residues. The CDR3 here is CASSLESGVSEKLFF. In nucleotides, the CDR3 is TGCGCCAGCAGCTTGGAATCAGGGGTTAGTGAAAAACTGTTTTTT.

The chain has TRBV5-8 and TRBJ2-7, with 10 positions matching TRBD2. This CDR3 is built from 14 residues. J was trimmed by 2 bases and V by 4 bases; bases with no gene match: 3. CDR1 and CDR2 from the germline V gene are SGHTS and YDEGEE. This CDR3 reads CASSLAGVAYEQYF. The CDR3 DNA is TGTGCCAGCAGCCTAGCGGGGGTAGCCTACGAGCAGTACTTC.

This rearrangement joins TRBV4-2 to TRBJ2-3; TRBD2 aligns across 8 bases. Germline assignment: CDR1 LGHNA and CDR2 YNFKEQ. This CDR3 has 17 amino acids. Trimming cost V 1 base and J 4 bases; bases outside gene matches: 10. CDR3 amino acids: CASSQGNSGSTPDTQYF. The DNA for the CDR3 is TGTGCCAGCAGCCAAGGGAACAGCGGGAGTACCCCAGATACGCAGTATTTT.

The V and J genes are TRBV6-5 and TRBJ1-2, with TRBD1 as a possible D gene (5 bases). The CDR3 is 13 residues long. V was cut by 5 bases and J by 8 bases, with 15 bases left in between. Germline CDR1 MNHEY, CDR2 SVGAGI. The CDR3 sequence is CASSRSGDGGYTF. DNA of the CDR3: TGTGCCAGCAGTCGTTCGGGGGACGGGGGCTACACCTTC.

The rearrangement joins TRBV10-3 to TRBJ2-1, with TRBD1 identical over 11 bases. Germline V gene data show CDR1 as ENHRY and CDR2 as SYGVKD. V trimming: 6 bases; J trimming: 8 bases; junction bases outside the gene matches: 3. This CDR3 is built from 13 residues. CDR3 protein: CAIRGQGGDEQFF. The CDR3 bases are TGTGCCATCAGGGGACAGGGGGGGGATGAGCAGTTCTTC.

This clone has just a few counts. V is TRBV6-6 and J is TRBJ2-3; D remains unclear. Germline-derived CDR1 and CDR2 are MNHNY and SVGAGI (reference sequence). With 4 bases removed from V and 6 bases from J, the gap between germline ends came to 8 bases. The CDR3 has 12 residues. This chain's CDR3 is CASSSSGDTQYF. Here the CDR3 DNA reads TGTGCCAGCAGTTCTAGTGGGGATACGCAGTATTTT.

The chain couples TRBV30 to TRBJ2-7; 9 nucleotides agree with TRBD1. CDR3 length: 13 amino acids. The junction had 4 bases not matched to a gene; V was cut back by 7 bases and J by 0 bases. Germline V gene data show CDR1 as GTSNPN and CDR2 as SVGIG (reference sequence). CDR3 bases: TGTGCCTTGAACAGGGGGCACTCCTACGAGCAGTACTTC. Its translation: CALNRGHSYEQYF.

The CDR3 spells CSVGGEPLYGYTF. The CDR3 DNA reads as TGCAGCGTTGGGGGAGAGCCACTCTATGGCTACACCTTC. The V and J genes are TRBV29-1 and TRBJ1-2; unclear D gene. Per the germline V gene, CDR1 is SQVTM and CDR2 is ANQGSEA. CDR3 length: 13 amino acids. The germline V and J ends were trimmed by 4 bases and 4 bases, with 13 bases remaining between them.